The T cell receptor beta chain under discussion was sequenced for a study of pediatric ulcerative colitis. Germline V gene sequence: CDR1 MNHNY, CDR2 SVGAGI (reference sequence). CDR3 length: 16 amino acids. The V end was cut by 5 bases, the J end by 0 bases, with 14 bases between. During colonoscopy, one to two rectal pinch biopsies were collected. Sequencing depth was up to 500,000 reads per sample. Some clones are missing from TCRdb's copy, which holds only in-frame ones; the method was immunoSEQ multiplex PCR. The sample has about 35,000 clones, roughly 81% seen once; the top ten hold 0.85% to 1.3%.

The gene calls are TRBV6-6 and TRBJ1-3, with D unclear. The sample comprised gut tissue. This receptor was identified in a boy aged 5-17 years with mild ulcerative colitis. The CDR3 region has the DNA TGTGCCAGCAGTAGGACGGATCCCACCTCTGGAAACACCATATATTTT. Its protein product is CASSRTDPTSGNTIYF.